This T cell receptor beta chain was sequenced during a study of T cell clonality in common variable immunodeficiency. Regarding the study as a whole: CVID subjects had higher TCRbeta clonality than healthy controls, most marked in about a third. In common variable immunodeficiency, TCR beta chains reportedly carried fewer deletions and N-nucleotide insertions.

J was trimmed by 4 bases and V by 2 bases; bases with no gene match: 9. The length of the CDR3 is 16 residues. Germline V gene sequence: CDR1 SQVTM, CDR2 ANQGSEA. This clone is large by share. Its antigen is currently unknown. The read gets to within 3 residues of the CDR3 end, and the germline J gene fills in the rest. TCRdb's copy holds only in-frame clones and misses some; the assay was immunoSEQ multiplex PCR. The sample shows about 34,000 clones, none of them appearing just once. The sequencing sample was made of peripheral blood mononuclear cells. The chain couples TRBV29-1 to TRBJ2-7; TRBD2 matches 12 bases. This TCR derives from a human donor with common variable immunodeficiency. CDR3 DNA, as far as it was read: TGCAGCGTTGAACCTGTGACTAGCGGGAGTAAGTACGAG. Its protein product is CSVEPVTSGSKYE. The entire CDR3 protein is CSVEPVTSGSKYEQYF.